A single sample gave rise to the 31 T cell receptor beta chains below, sequenced in a study of blood T cell repertoires in COVID-19. The protocol was immunoSEQ multiplex PCR, while the TCRdb copy is restricted to in-frame clones and leaves out a portion. The sample includes fewer than 250,000 clones, roughly 80% of them seen just once. The sequenced sample consisted of peripheral blood. Source of these receptors: a woman aged 55-75 years with active or convalescent COVID-19.

This chain uses TRBV27 with TRBJ1-6; 8 nucleotides match TRBD1. Unmatched junction bases numbered 9, after V lost 5 bases and J lost 0 bases. There are 18 residues in the CDR3. Germline CDR1 and CDR2: MNHEY and SMNVEV (reference sequence). The CDR3 is CASSTRLDRGSYNSPLHF. For the CDR3, the DNA is TGTGCCAGCAGTACGCGACTCGACAGGGGCTCCTATAATTCACCCCTCCACTTT.

This clone was counted between two and nine times. This chain uses TRBV29-1 with TRBJ2-1; 7 nucleotides align to TRBD2. This CDR3 has 13 amino acids. Germline V gene sequence: CDR1 SQVTM, CDR2 ANQGSEA. The junction had 11 bases not matched to a gene; V was cut back by 8 bases and J by 7 bases. CDR3 loop: CSSGSWGGNEQFF. The CDR3 DNA follows: TGCAGCTCTGGTTCGTGGGGGGGAAATGAGCAGTTCTTC.

The rearrangement joins TRBV19 to TRBJ2-7; 10 nucleotides match TRBD2. This CDR3 has 14 amino acids. The junction had 3 bases not matched to a gene; V was cut back by 5 bases and J by 2 bases. CDR1 is LNHDA, CDR2 SQIVND, per germline (reference sequence). The DNA of the CDR3 is TGTGCCAGTAGTTTAGCGGGAGGAACCTACGAGCAGTACTTC. Its protein is CASSLAGGTYEQYF.

V usage is TRBV7-3 and J usage is TRBJ2-1; D uncertain. The CDR3 sequence is 15 residues long. The germline V and J ends were trimmed by 5 bases and 2 bases, with 13 bases remaining between them. CDR1 is SGHTA, CDR2 FQGTGA, per germline. The CDR3 reads CASSPSGAPYNEQFF. DNA for the CDR3: TGTGCCAGCAGCCCGAGTGGAGCGCCCTACAATGAGCAGTTCTTC.

The chain's CDR3 is CASSLSSSGNTIYF. As DNA, the CDR3 is TGTGCCAGCAGTTTATCGAGTTCTGGAAACACCATATATTTT. V and J are TRBV27 and TRBJ1-3; the D is unclear. V lost 0 bases and J 1 base, leaving 4 bases between the germline ends. CDR1 and CDR2 from the germline V gene are MNHEY and SMNVEV (reference sequence). CDR3 length equals 14 residues.

The chain uses TRBV20-1 and TRBJ2-3; 14 bases map to TRBD2. V dropped 3 bases and J dropped 6; count of bases not matched to a gene: 8. The germline V gene encodes CDR1 DFQATT and CDR2 SNEGSKA (reference sequence). The CDR3 loop spans 16 amino acids. The chain's CDR3 is CSASMGLAGASDTQYF. CDR3 nucleotides: TGCAGTGCTAGTATGGGACTAGCGGGAGCCAGCGATACGCAGTATTTT.

The V call is TRBV20-1, the J call TRBJ2-5; D not resolved. The CDR3 sequence is 10 residues long. Looked up from germline, CDR1 is DFQATT and CDR2 is SNEGSKA (reference sequence). The CDR3 protein is CSVRLETQYF. CDR3 DNA: TGCAGCGTCAGATTGGAGACCCAGTACTTC.

About this clone: Other DNA sequences in the same sample also yield this CDR3. V usage is TRBV9 and J usage is TRBJ2-1, with 10 bases identical to TRBD2. V trimming: 0 bases; J trimming: 4 bases; junction bases outside the gene matches: 4. The CDR3 extends over 16 amino acids. The germline CDR1 and CDR2 sequences are SGDLS and YYNGEE. The CDR3 nucleotides are TGTGCCAGCAGCGTAGATAGCGGGAGGACTTACAATGAGCAGTTCTTC. Amino acid sequence: CASSVDSGRTYNEQFF. Variable domain in full (rest from reference TRBV9 and TRBJ2-1): DSGVTQTPKHLITATGQRVTLRCSPRSGDLSVYWYQQSLDQGLQFLIQYYNGEERAKGNILERFSAQQFPDLHSELNLSSLELGDSALYFCASSVDSGRTYNEQFFGPGTRLTVL.

The chain uses TRBV5-4 and TRBJ1-2, with TRBD1 matching 7 bases. The germline gives CDR1 SGHNT, CDR2 YYREEE (reference sequence). V shed 2 bases and J 4 bases; nucleotides not matched to a gene: 2. There are 13 residues in the CDR3. The DNA of the CDR3 is TGTGCCAGCAGCTTACAGGGGATCTATGGCTACACCTTC. Translation: CASSLQGIYGYTF.

V gene TRBV7-8 combines with J gene TRBJ1-6; D is possibly TRBD1 (5 bases). V shed 7 bases and J shed 9 bases, with 13 bases lying between them. Germline assignment: CDR1 SGHVS and CDR2 FQNEAQ. This CDR3 has 13 residues. CDR3 in DNA: TGTGCCAGCACCACCCGGGGGGGTTCACCCCTCCACTTT. Translation: CASTTRGGSPLHF.

V usage is TRBV2 and J usage is TRBJ2-1, with a possible D match to TRBD2 (6 bases). The germline gives CDR1 SNHLY, CDR2 FYNNEI. CDR3 length: 15 amino acids. Trimming shortened V by 8 bases and J by 1 base, and 15 bases separated the two germline ends. This CDR3 reads CASLGGTISYNEQFF. The CDR3 bases are TGTGCCAGCCTGGGCGGGACGATTTCCTACAATGAGCAGTTCTTC.

The chain combines TRBV15 with TRBJ2-1; D gene uncertain. The CDR3 loop spans 14 amino acids. Trimming stripped 3 bases from V and 4 bases from J, with 10 bases between. CDR1 and CDR2 (germline): LNHNV, YYDKDF (reference sequence). CDR3 bases: TGTGCCACCAGCAGGGTAAGCGATTACAATGAGCAGTTCTTC. It yields the protein CATSRVSDYNEQFF.

This clone was picked up a small number of times. V gene TRBV5-6 combines with J gene TRBJ2-3; D is unresolved. CDR1 and CDR2 (germline): SGHDT, YYEEEE. Trimming removed 4 bases from V and 0 bases from J, with 9 bases in between. The CDR3 covers 14 residues. CDR3 DNA sequence: TGTGCCAGCAGCGAAATCACTAGCACAGATACGCAGTATTTT. Translation: CASSEITSTDTQYF.

The rearrangement links TRBV5-6 to TRBJ1-1; D gene unclear. This CDR3 region has 13 residues. Germline V gene lookup returns CDR1 SGHDT and CDR2 YYEEEE. The V end was cut by 5 bases, the J end by 2 bases, with 10 bases between. In nucleotides, the CDR3 is TGTGCCAGCAGACGGGATCTAAACACTGAAGCTTTCTTT. Translating gives CASRRDLNTEAFF.

The rearrangement uses TRBV21-1 and TRBJ1-2. TRBV21-1 is annotated as a pseudogene. The CDR3 is 14 residues long. The CDR3 DNA reads as TGTGCCAGCAGCAAGCCCAAAGTAGACTATGGCTACACCTTC. Its translation: CASSKPKVDYGYTF.

On this clone itself: This sample also contains other DNA sequences that code for the same CDR3. The chain carries TRBV19 and TRBJ1-1; maybe TRBD1 (5 bases). V was cut by 4 bases and J by 1 base, with 7 bases left in between. This CDR3 spans 13 amino acids. CDR1 and CDR2 from the germline V gene are LNHDA and SQIVND (reference sequence). In DNA form, the CDR3 reads TGTGCCAGTAGTAGCACAGGGAACACTGAAGCTTTCTTT. Encoded protein: CASSSTGNTEAFF.

The V gene is TRBV10-3, the J gene TRBJ2-1, with 14 positions matching TRBD2. The CDR3 length is 17 residues. Unmatched junction bases numbered 12, after V lost 0 bases and J lost 14 bases. In germline, CDR1 is ENHRY, CDR2 SYGVKD. The CDR3 region has the DNA TGTGCCATCAGTGAGTCTATGGCCGGGACTAGCGGGAGTGTTGAGTTCTTC. It is translated as CAISESMAGTSGSVEFF.

The chain recombines TRBV21-1 with TRBJ1-4; the D segment call TRBD1 is taken from the table without a DNA check. TRBV21-1 is an annotated pseudogene. The CDR3 has 17 amino acids. CDR3 sequence reads: CASSKRDRDPTNEKLFF. CDR3 DNA sequence: TGTGCCAGCAGCAAACGGGACAGGGACCCAACTAATGAAAAACTGTTTTTT.

V usage is TRBV18 and J usage is TRBJ1-1, with TRBD1 matching 10 bases. The CDR3 runs to 16 residues. V lost 3 bases and J lost 6; bases outside the gene matches: 10. Looked up from germline, CDR1 is KGHSH and CDR2 is LQKENI. The CDR3, as DNA: TGTGCCAGCTCACCTTCGGGACAGGGGATAATTTCTGAAGCTTTCTTT. It codes for CASSPSGQGIISEAFF.

CDR3 in amino acids: CASSQGAQQAQYF. The DNA of the CDR3 is TGTGCCAGCAGCCAGGGGGCTCAACAGGCCCAGTACTTC. The chain uses TRBV3-1 (or the pseudogene TRBV3-2) and TRBJ2-5, with a tentative D call TRBD1 (6 bases). Per the germline V gene, CDR1 is LGHDT and CDR2 is YNNKEL (reference sequence). The CDR3 runs to 13 residues. With 3 bases removed from V and 9 bases from J, the gap between germline ends came to 14 bases.

The table lists this clone with a count of one. V gene TRBV9 combines with J gene TRBJ2-1; tentatively, D is TRBD1 (6 bases). From germline, CDR1 is SGDLS and CDR2 YYNGEE. With 5 bases removed from V and 3 bases from J, the gap between germline ends came to 18 bases. CDR3 length equals 16 residues. The CDR3 DNA follows: TGTGCCAGCAGTGACCCACTGACAGGATACTACAATGAGCAGTTCTTC. Translating gives CASSDPLTGYYNEQFF.

The chain has TRBV7-2 and TRBJ2-5, with 7 positions matching TRBD1. This CDR3 has 13 residues. Germline V gene data show CDR1 as SGHTA and CDR2 as FQGNSA. The ends lost 5 bases at V and 3 bases at J; junction bases unmatched: 3. The CDR3 DNA reads TGTGCCAGCAGCAGGGGGCGCGAAGAGACCCAGTACTTC. Translating it yields CASSRGREETQYF.

V gene TRBV19 combines with J gene TRBJ1-5; D possibly corresponds to TRBD1 (5 bases). This CDR3 has 13 residues. Germline lookup yields CDR1 LNHDA and CDR2 SQIVND (reference sequence). With 5 bases removed from V and 3 bases from J, the gap between germline ends came to 8 bases. The CDR3 reads CASSLQVNQPQHF. In nucleotides, the CDR3 is TGTGCCAGTAGTCTACAGGTCAATCAGCCCCAGCATTTT.

V and J are TRBV10-3 and TRBJ1-4; tentatively, D is TRBD1 (5 bases). V was shortened by 0 bases and J by 15 bases, with 11 bases between the two germline ends. The germline gives CDR1 ENHRY, CDR2 SYGVKD. CDR3 length equals 12 residues. In DNA form, the CDR3 reads TGTGCCATCAGTGAGTCAGGAGGGGTGGTGTTTTTT. It codes for CAISESGGVVFF.

This rearrangement joins TRBV28 to TRBJ1-5, with D perhaps matching TRBD1 (6 bases). Deletions cut 5 bases from V and 3 bases from J, with 8 bases between. The germline CDR1 and CDR2 sequences are MDHEN and SYDVKM. This CDR3 has 13 residues. The CDR3 region is CASSRTVNQPQHF. In DNA, the CDR3 is TGTGCCAGCAGTCGGACAGTCAATCAGCCCCAGCATTTT.

The chain recombines TRBV4-1 with TRBJ2-3, with 12 nucleotides matching TRBD2. The CDR3 totals 18 residues. The ends lost 1 base at V and 5 bases at J; junction bases unmatched: 10. Germline values: CDR1 MGHRA, CDR2 YSYEKL. The CDR3 DNA reads TGCGCCAGCAGCCAAGTCGAATCTAGCGGGAGGGTTCAAGATACGCAGTATTTT. Translation: CASSQVESSGRVQDTQYF.

A single count supports this clone. This chain links TRBV2 with TRBJ1-6; 7 bases are a match to TRBD1. Trimming removed 7 bases from V and 7 bases from J; junction bases left unmatched: 7. This CDR3 region has 14 residues. Germline V CDR1 and CDR2: SNHLY, FYNNEI. The DNA of the CDR3 is TGTGCCAGCATTTGGGACAGAAGGAATTCACCCCTCCACTTT. Protein: CASIWDRRNSPLHF. Variable domain in full (rest from reference TRBV2 and TRBJ1-6): EPEVTQTPSHQVTQMGQEVILRCVPISNHLYFYWYRQILGQKVEFLVSFYNNEISEKSEIFDDQFSVERPDGSNFTLKIRSTKLEDSAMYFCASIWDRRNSPLHFGNGTRLTVT.

This clone came up once. The V and J genes are TRBV28 and TRBJ1-1; no clear D gene. V was clipped by 1 base and J by 1 base, with 7 bases between them. The germline gives CDR1 MDHEN, CDR2 SYDVKM. CDR3 size: 14 residues. The CDR3: CASSLSNRNTEAFF. CDR3 coding DNA: TGTGCCAGCAGTTTATCCAACAGGAACACTGAAGCTTTCTTT.

V gene TRBV16 combines with J gene TRBJ1-5; TRBD1 matches 7 bases. CDR3 size: 15 residues. Trimming took 4 bases from V and 8 from J; bases not matched to a gene: 11. Germline lookup yields CDR1 KGHSY and CDR2 FQNENV. The CDR3 protein is CASSPTGITLEPQHF. The DNA of the CDR3 is TGTGCCAGCAGCCCGACAGGGATTACCCTCGAGCCCCAGCATTTT.

The chain carries TRBV2 and TRBJ2-2; TRBD2 matches 9 bases. Germline V gives CDR1 SNHLY, CDR2 FYNNEI. With V trimmed by 4 bases and J by 6 bases, 6 bases remained unmatched. CDR3 length: 15 amino acids. Written as DNA, the CDR3 is TGTGCCAGCAGTGTGTTTGCTAGCGGGGCCGGGGAGCTGTTTTTT. Its translation is CASSVFASGAGELFF.

The gene calls are TRBV7-2 and TRBJ2-6, with TRBD1 identical over 7 bases. Germline loops: CDR1 SGHTA, CDR2 FQGNSA. V shed 5 bases and J 3 bases; nucleotides not matched to a gene: 13. The CDR3 length is 18 residues. CDR3 in amino acids: CASSAPGQRIRGANVLTF. DNA for the CDR3: TGTGCCAGCAGCGCCCCGGGACAGCGAATCCGTGGGGCCAACGTCCTGACTTTC.